The clone carrying this T cell receptor (beta chain) came up a few times. What it recognizes is unknown. The read finishes 3 residues shy of the CDR3 end, and the germline J gene is used to complete it. The data derive from a study of T cell clonality in common variable immunodeficiency. Germline CDR1 reads MNHNS; CDR2 reads SASEGT. The V segment lost 2 bases and the J segment 6 bases; nucleotides outside the gene matches: 10. There are 15 residues in the CDR3. TCRdb keeps only in-frame clones here, not all; method: immunoSEQ multiplex PCR. Altogether some 12,000 clones were found in the sample, and no singletons occur. The study's findings and limits: TCRbeta clonality was increased in CVID versus healthy controls. In common variable immunodeficiency, TCR beta chains reportedly carried fewer deletions and N-nucleotide insertions.

The sequenced sample consisted of peripheral blood mononuclear cells. The receptor was derived from a human donor with common variable immunodeficiency. This chain uses TRBV6-1 with TRBJ2-7, with 7 bases aligning to TRBD1. This CDR3 is CASSEYLRTGGEQYF. CDR3 bases read: TGTGCCAGCAGTGAATACCTAAGGACAGGCGGCGAG.